The 10 T cell receptor beta chains given below trace back to one sample, sequenced in a study of blood T cell repertoires in COVID-19. Profiled with immunoSEQ multiplex PCR; TCRdb holds only in-frame clones, not every one. The sample has roughly 320,000 clones, approximately 86% seen once; the top ten hold about 1.2%. Specimen: peripheral blood. These receptors were taken from a man aged 65-85 years with acute or convalescent COVID-19.

The CDR3 DNA reads TGCGCCAGCAGCCATCGTAGCGGGAAACCCTACAATGAGCAGTTCTTC. It yields the protein CASSHRSGKPYNEQFF. The chain uses TRBV4-3 and TRBJ2-1, with TRBD2 matching over 8 bases. Germline values: CDR1 LGHNA, CDR2 YSLEER. Trimming took 3 bases from V and 2 from J; bases not matched to a gene: 6. This CDR3 is 16 amino acids long.

This rearrangement joins TRBV7-2 to TRBJ1-2; D perhaps matches TRBD1 (5 bases). The CDR3 runs 11 residues. V shed 5 bases and J shed 12 bases, with 13 bases lying between them. Germline assignment: CDR1 SGHTA and CDR2 FQGNSA. CDR3 nucleotides: TGTGCCAGCAGCCAGTCGTGGGGGGACACCTTC. Translating it yields CASSQSWGDTF.

The genes are TRBV7-9 and TRBJ1-4, with D maybe TRBD1 (5 bases). CDR3 length: 16 amino acids. CDR1 is SEHNR, CDR2 FQNEAQ, per germline (reference sequence). Trimming removed 3 bases from V and 6 bases from J, with 17 bases in between. The CDR3 reads CASSFRQSPNYEKLFF. CDR3 bases: TGTGCCAGCAGCTTCCGACAGTCGCCAAATTATGAAAAACTGTTTTTT.

The chain is built from TRBV4-1 and TRBJ2-1; 8 bases agree with TRBD1. Germline trimming cut 4 bases from V and 7 bases from J; bases unmatched to any gene: 9. Looked up from germline, CDR1 is MGHRA and CDR2 is YSYEKL. The length of the CDR3 is 15 residues. CDR3 region: CASSPGQGWQNEQFF. In nucleotides, the CDR3 is TGCGCCAGCAGCCCCGGACAGGGTTGGCAGAATGAGCAGTTCTTC.

The chain has TRBV7-2 and TRBJ1-2; D remains ambiguous. The CDR3 totals 13 residues. From germline, CDR1 is SGHTA and CDR2 FQGNSA. V was cut by 3 bases and J by 5 bases, with 10 bases left in between. In DNA, the CDR3 is TGTGCCAGCAGCTTGCCAGGTCCATATGGCTACACCTTC. It translates to CASSLPGPYGYTF.

The chain employs TRBV4-2 and TRBJ2-5; D is perhaps TRBD2 (5 bases). CDR1 is LGHNA, CDR2 YNFKEQ, per germline. V lost 2 bases and J 1 base, leaving 11 bases between the germline ends. The CDR3 runs 15 residues. CDR3 amino acids: CASSQNEGSQETQYF. The CDR3 region has the DNA TGTGCCAGCAGCCAAAATGAGGGTAGCCAAGAGACCCAGTACTTC.

The genes are TRBV5-1 and TRBJ1-4, with no clear D. Germline assignment: CDR1 SGHRS and CDR2 YFSETQ. CDR3 size: 14 residues. The V end was cut by 2 bases, the J end by 6 bases, with 11 bases between. The CDR3 DNA reads as TGCGCCAGCAGCTTCTTTGGTGCGGATGAAAAACTGTTTTTT. This sequence encodes CASSFFGADEKLFF.

The chain links TRBV24-1 to TRBJ2-5; 8 bases agree with TRBD1. Trimming at V came to 1 base and at J to 5 bases, leaving 8 bases not matched to a gene. Per the germline V gene, CDR1 is KGHDR and CDR2 is SFDVKD. The length of the CDR3 is 16 residues. This CDR3 reads CATSDFAAGGGETQYF. The CDR3 DNA sequence: TGTGCCACCAGTGATTTCGCCGCAGGGGGCGGGGAGACCCAGTACTTC.

This clone was recorded only once. The rearrangement links TRBV29-1 to TRBJ2-3; TRBD2 aligns across 11 bases. With V trimmed by 1 base and J by 0 bases, 12 bases remained unmatched. From germline, CDR1 is SQVTM and CDR2 ANQGSEA. The CDR3 spans 19 residues. DNA for the CDR3: TGCAGCGTTGAAGGGATTGGGCTAGCGGGGGGCGTTAGCACAGATACGCAGTATTTT. It codes for CSVEGIGLAGGVSTDTQYF.

For this clone: The identical CDR3 is also encoded by other nucleotide sequences in the sample. The gene calls are TRBV29-1 and TRBJ2-7; 7 positions match TRBD1. The V gene end was trimmed by 2 bases and the J gene end by 5 bases; junction bases not matched to a gene: 3. The CDR3 is 12 residues long. CDR1 SQVTM and CDR2 ANQGSEA come from the germline V gene. CDR3 nucleotide sequence: TGCAGCGTTGAAACCGGGACAGACGAGCAGTACTTC. It yields the protein CSVETGTDEQYF.